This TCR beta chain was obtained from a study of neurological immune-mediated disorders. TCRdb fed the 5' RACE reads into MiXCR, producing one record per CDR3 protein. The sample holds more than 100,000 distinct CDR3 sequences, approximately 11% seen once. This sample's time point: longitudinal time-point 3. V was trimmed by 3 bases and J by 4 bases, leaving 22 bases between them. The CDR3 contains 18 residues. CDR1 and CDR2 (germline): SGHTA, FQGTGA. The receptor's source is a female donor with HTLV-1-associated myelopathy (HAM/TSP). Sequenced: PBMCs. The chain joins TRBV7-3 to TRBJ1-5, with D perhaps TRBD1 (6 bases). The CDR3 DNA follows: TGTGCCAGCAGCTTTACCCCCGGGACACCAAGCGTAAATCAGCCCCAGCATTTT. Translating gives CASSFTPGTPSVNQPQHF.